The 29 T cell receptor beta chains presented below share a single source sample, sequenced in a study of OX40 agonist ivuxolimab in advanced cancers. Assay: immunoSEQ multiplex PCR; the TCRdb copy retains only in-frame clones and omits some. The sample consists of over 70,000 clones, about 78% of them appearing once. The material was CD4+ or CD8+ T cells sorted from blood, obtained in a trial of the OX40 agonist ivuxolimab. These receptors were taken from an adult with an advanced solid tumor such as melanoma, head and neck, liver or kidney cancer.

V usage is TRBV19 and J usage is TRBJ2-5; D tentatively reads TRBD1 or TRBD2 (6 bases each). CDR3 length: 14 residues. Germline V gene sequence: CDR1 LNHDA, CDR2 SQIVND (reference sequence). Trimming took 3 bases from V and 5 from J, leaving 13 bases between them. This CDR3 reads CASSMSGAGETQYF. CDR3 bases: TGTGCCAGTAGTATGTCAGGGGCGGGGGAGACCCAGTACTTC.

A single count supports this clone. The chain employs TRBV7-9 and TRBJ1-4, with D possibly being TRBD1 (6 bases). The CDR3 consists of 15 residues. V gave up 5 bases and J gave up 3 bases, with 13 bases separating them. Looked up from germline, CDR1 is SEHNR and CDR2 is FQNEAQ (reference sequence). CDR3 loop: CASSGGRTSNEKLFF. In DNA form, the CDR3 reads TGTGCCAGCAGCGGGGGGCGGACCTCTAATGAAAAACTGTTTTTT.

The genes are TRBV5-8 and TRBJ1-5; TRBD1 agrees at 7 bases. The CDR3 is 17 residues long. J lost 2 bases, V lost 2 bases, and 10 bases had no gene match. CDR1 is SGHTS, CDR2 YDEGEE, per germline. CDR3 DNA sequence: TGTGCCAGCAGCTTTCGGACAGGTTTTATTGGCAATCAGCCCCAGCATTTT. It is translated as CASSFRTGFIGNQPQHF. Full variable domain (remainder filled in from reference TRBV5-8 and TRBJ1-5): EAGVTQSPTHLIKTRGQQATLRCSPISGHTSVYWYQQALGLGLQFLLWYDEGEERNRGNFPPRFSGRQFPNYSSELNVNALELEDSALYLCASSFRTGFIGNQPQHFGDGTRLSIL.

The gene calls are TRBV18 and TRBJ1-2; 10 bases are shared with TRBD1. With V trimmed by 4 bases and J by 6 bases, 17 bases remained unmatched. Germline V gene sequence: CDR1 KGHSH, CDR2 LQKENI. This CDR3 has 18 residues. The CDR3, as DNA: TGTGCCAGCTCACAGGCGTCCGGGGACAGGGGTAGTAAGGATGGCTACACCTTC. Translating it yields CASSQASGDRGSKDGYTF.

The chain carries TRBV7-8 and TRBJ2-7; 7 bases are a match to TRBD1. This CDR3 spans 15 amino acids. J gave up 6 bases and V 6 bases, and 14 bases lay outside the gene matches. CDR1 and CDR2 from the germline V gene are SGHVS and FQNEAQ. In DNA form, the CDR3 reads TGTGCCAGCAGACCCCCCGGGACAGTCCTCTTCGAGCAGTACTTC. It specifies CASRPPGTVLFEQYF. The variable domain in full, with the rest retrieved from reference TRBV7-8 and TRBJ2-7, is GAGVSQSPRYKVAKRGQDVALRCDPISGHVSLFWYQQALGQGPEFLTYFQNEAQLDKSGLPSDRFFAERPEGSVSTLKIQRTQQEDSAVYLCASRPPGTVLFEQYFGPGTRLTVT.

The chain carries TRBV6-5 and TRBJ1-1; no clear D gene. The CDR3 contains 11 residues. Germline lookup yields CDR1 MNHEY and CDR2 SVGAGI. The germline V and J ends were trimmed by 7 bases and 9 bases, with 12 bases remaining between them. This CDR3 reads CASIFRGKAFF. CDR3 nucleotides: TGTGCCAGCATCTTCAGAGGGAAAGCTTTCTTT.

The chain combines TRBV6-5 with TRBJ1-2, with 11 bases lining up with TRBD1. J lost 10 bases, V lost 2 bases, and 6 bases had no gene match. CDR1 and CDR2 (germline): MNHEY, SVGAGI. CDR3 length equals 14 residues. In nucleotides, the CDR3 is TGTGCCAGCAGTTACGGACAGGGGGCTGTGACCTACACCTTC. Its protein is CASSYGQGAVTYTF.

Written as DNA, the CDR3 is TGTGCCAGCAGTAGCAGGGGGCAGGGGGACAATGAGCAGTTCTTC. This translates into CASSSRGQGDNEQFF. The rearrangement links TRBV6-5 to TRBJ2-1; 8 bases align to TRBD1. This CDR3 is built from 15 residues. V lost 5 bases and J lost 5; bases outside the gene matches: 8. Germline CDR1 is MNHEY and CDR2 is SVGAGI.

The chain is built from TRBV19 and TRBJ2-1; 16 bases align to TRBD2. CDR3 length: 16 residues. Per the germline V gene, CDR1 is LNHDA and CDR2 is SQIVND (reference sequence). Trimming removed 5 bases from V and 10 bases from J; junction bases left unmatched: 8. In DNA form, the CDR3 reads TGTGCCAGTAGTTCGCCCGGGACTAGCGGGAGGGGGGAGCAGTTCTTC. Protein sequence: CASSSPGTSGRGEQFF.

The chain is built from TRBV27 and TRBJ1-2; D gene ambiguous. The ends were cut back, 5 bases at V and 5 bases at J, with 12 bases in the middle. Germline-derived CDR1 and CDR2 are MNHEY and SMNVEV (reference sequence). The CDR3 extends over 13 amino acids. CDR3 protein: CASSPDTRYGYTF. DNA of the CDR3: TGTGCCAGCAGTCCCGACACAAGATATGGCTACACCTTC.

This chain connects TRBV7-2 to TRBJ1-5; D unresolved. CDR3 length equals 14 residues. The germline V and J ends were trimmed by 1 base and 6 bases, with 10 bases remaining between them. Germline V gene lookup returns CDR1 SGHTA and CDR2 FQGNSA. The DNA of the CDR3 is TGTGCCAGCAGCTTAGATCCAAGTCGTCAGCCCCAGCATTTT. Translating gives CASSLDPSRQPQHF.

This clone was recorded a few times. The chain has TRBV10-3 and TRBJ1-1, with D possibly matching TRBD1 (6 bases). The V end lost 10 bases, the J end lost 2 bases, and 11 bases lay between the germline ends. CDR1 and CDR2 from the germline V gene are ENHRY and SYGVKD. The CDR3 loop spans 12 amino acids. CDR3 sequence reads: CATGQPNTEAFF. As DNA, the CDR3 is TGTGCCACCGGACAGCCTAACACTGAAGCTTTCTTT.

This clone was seen ten or more times. The rearrangement joins TRBV29-1 to TRBJ1-2; 9 nucleotides align to TRBD1. The CDR3 sequence is 13 residues long. The germline V gene encodes CDR1 SQVTM and CDR2 ANQGSEA. V trimming: 7 bases; J trimming: 5 bases; junction bases outside the gene matches: 8. CDR3 sequence: CSAEQGAGYGYTF. DNA for the CDR3: TGCAGCGCCGAACAGGGGGCGGGTTATGGCTACACCTTC.

The rearrangement links TRBV7-2 to TRBJ2-7, with no clear D. Germline assignment: CDR1 SGHTA and CDR2 FQGNSA. This CDR3 spans 14 amino acids. V was trimmed by 3 bases and J by 0 bases, leaving 9 bases between them. The DNA for the CDR3 is TGTGCCAGCAGCTTTGACGGATACTCCTACGAGCAGTACTTC. Encoded protein: CASSFDGYSYEQYF.

This rearrangement joins TRBV6-5 to TRBJ2-5; D not resolved. The tail of the sequence fits TRBJ2-7 better, so the J call may be wrong. Germline values: CDR1 MNHEY, CDR2 SVGAGI. CDR3 length: 11 amino acids. CDR3 nucleotide sequence: TGTGCCAGCAGCACACCCTACGAGCAGTACTTC. It codes for CASSTPYEQYF.

This clone was observed a handful of times. The chain joins TRBV11-2 to TRBJ1-6; 10 positions match TRBD1. Germline V gene lookup returns CDR1 SGHAT and CDR2 FQNNGV. This CDR3 is built from 15 residues. J was trimmed by 7 bases and V by 5 bases; bases with no gene match: 5. CDR3 DNA sequence: TGTGCCAGCAGCGGTACGGGACAGGGGAATTCACCCCTCCACTTT. Amino acids: CASSGTGQGNSPLHF.

The chain recombines TRBV29-1 with TRBJ1-2; TRBD1 is a possible D gene (5 bases). CDR1 and CDR2 from the germline V gene are SQVTM and ANQGSEA. The CDR3 totals 11 residues. The germline V and J ends were trimmed by 7 bases and 3 bases, with 9 bases remaining between them. CDR3 loop: CSGGGDYGYTF. In nucleotides, the CDR3 is TGCAGCGGGGGAGGGGACTATGGCTACACCTTC.

The chain is built from TRBV2 and TRBJ1-3; tentative D call: TRBD1 (5 bases). V lost 7 bases to trimming and J lost 4 bases, with 11 bases between them. Germline assignment: CDR1 SNHLY and CDR2 FYNNEI. The CDR3 is 13 amino acids. Written as DNA, the CDR3 is TGTGCCAGCACGACAGCAGCCGGAAACACCATATATTTT. Translating gives CASTTAAGNTIYF.

Written as DNA, the CDR3 is TGTGCCAGCAGTGTGCAGTTTTACACTGAAGCTTTCTTT. Translation gives CASSVQFYTEAFF. V and J are TRBV6-1 and TRBJ1-1, with no clear D. Per the germline V gene, CDR1 is MNHNS and CDR2 is SASEGT. V was cut by 4 bases and J by 3 bases, with 9 bases left in between. The CDR3 runs to 13 residues.

The chain has TRBV9 and TRBJ2-1, with D perhaps matching TRBD1 (5 bases). The CDR3 is 18 residues long. Trimming stripped 2 bases from V and 2 bases from J, with 20 bases between. Germline V lookup: CDR1 SGDLS, CDR2 YYNGEE. CDR3 DNA: TGTGCCAGCAGCGTTTTACCCCCGAACTCAGGGACCTACAATGAGCAGTTCTTC. It yields the protein CASSVLPPNSGTYNEQFF. Complete variable domain (other parts from reference TRBV9 and TRBJ2-1): DSGVTQTPKHLITATGQRVTLRCSPRSGDLSVYWYQQSLDQGLQFLIQYYNGEERAKGNILERFSAQQFPDLHSELNLSSLELGDSALYFCASSVLPPNSGTYNEQFFGPGTRLTVL.

The chain combines TRBV7-2 with TRBJ2-5, with D unresolved. Germline V CDR1 and CDR2: SGHTA, FQGNSA. The CDR3 has 13 amino acids. Trimming removed 2 bases at V and 6 bases at J, with 10 bases between. DNA for the CDR3: TGTGCCAGCAGCTTAAAAGTCGGACAGACCCAGTACTTC. This encodes CASSLKVGQTQYF.

This chain joins TRBV7-9 and TRBJ1-1, with TRBD1 matching 7 bases. V shed 2 bases, J shed 1 base, and the junction held 4 bases outside the gene matches. This CDR3 has 15 amino acids. Per germline, CDR1 SEHNR and CDR2 FQNEAQ (reference sequence). For the CDR3, the DNA is TGTGCCAGCAGCTTAAGACAGGGATCGAACACTGAAGCTTTCTTT. Translated, it gives CASSLRQGSNTEAFF.

The J gene is TRBJ2-7, the V gene TRBV9; TRBD1 matches at 10 bases. The germline V gene has CDR1 SGDLS and CDR2 YYNGEE. V shed 3 bases, J shed 4 bases, and the junction held 10 bases outside the gene matches. The CDR3 runs 16 residues. CDR3 region: CASSAQPTGGYYEQYF. In DNA form, the CDR3 reads TGTGCCAGCAGCGCCCAACCGACAGGGGGCTATTACGAGCAGTACTTC.

This clone appeared many times. The chain couples TRBV10-2 to TRBJ1-1; the D gene is possibly TRBD1 (5 bases). Looked up from germline, CDR1 is WSHSY and CDR2 is SAAADI. The V and J ends lost 0 bases and 0 bases respectively, with 14 bases between them. The CDR3 runs 17 residues. CDR3 in amino acids: CASSESGARVVNTEAFF. The CDR3 DNA follows: TGCGCCAGCAGTGAGTCAGGGGCGCGAGTGGTGAACACTGAAGCTTTCTTT.

V gene TRBV14 combines with J gene TRBJ2-1; 16 nucleotides line up with TRBD2. Germline V lookup: CDR1 SGHDN, CDR2 FVKESK. V dropped 4 bases and J dropped 6; count of bases not matched to a gene: 15. CDR3 size: 20 residues. The DNA for the CDR3 is TGTGCCAGCAGCCCTAAAAGTCGGAGGGGACTAGCGGGAGGGGCCAATGAGCAGTTCTTC. Protein product: CASSPKSRRGLAGGANEQFF.

CDR3 sequence (DNA): TGTGCCAGCAGCTTAGGGTGGGGCGGGCAGAACACCGGGGAGCTGTTTTTT. Translated: CASSLGWGGQNTGELFF. The genes are TRBV7-8 and TRBJ2-2, with D perhaps given as TRBD1 or TRBD2 (5 bases each). CDR1 is SGHVS and CDR2 is FQNEAQ in the germline V gene. Trimming shortened V by 1 base and J by 1 base, and 13 bases separated the two germline ends. This CDR3 contains 17 residues.

The V gene is TRBV19, the J gene TRBJ1-5; tentatively, D is TRBD1 (6 bases). From germline, CDR1 is LNHDA and CDR2 SQIVND (reference sequence). The CDR3 extends over 16 amino acids. The V and J ends lost 3 bases and 5 bases respectively, with 17 bases between them. This chain's CDR3 is CASSMLAGHGDQPQHF. The CDR3 nucleotides read TGTGCCAGTAGTATGCTGGCGGGACACGGCGATCAGCCCCAGCATTTT.

On this clone itself: Its ends do not fully match the called genes, so a read error is possible. The chain combines TRBV7-3 with TRBJ1-1; no firm D call. This CDR3 has 14 residues. Germline V gene sequence: CDR1 SGHTA, CDR2 FQGTGA. CDR3 loop: CASSLTPRATEAFF. Here the CDR3 DNA reads TGTGCCAGCAGCCTAACCCCGAGGGCCACTGAAGCTTTCTTT.

This sequence joins TRBV15 and TRBJ2-2; D is undetermined. CDR3 length: 14 residues. Germline V gives CDR1 LNHNV, CDR2 YYDKDF (reference sequence). Trimming removed 2 bases at V and 9 bases at J, with 13 bases between. This CDR3 is CATSRLEFPRELFF. Written as DNA, the CDR3 is TGTGCCACCAGCAGATTGGAGTTTCCCCGGGAGCTGTTTTTT.